These 22 T cell receptor beta chains were sequenced from one sample in a study of cytomegalovirus exposure and HLA in healthy donors. It was with 60 Vbeta and 13 Jbeta primers that the PCR ran. Only in-frame clones appear in the TCRdb table, and some are missing; sequencing was by immunoSEQ multiplex PCR. The sample includes approximately 200,000 clones, approximately 79% of them seen just once. Sample: PBMCs. The source of these receptors is a girl under 18 in good health and CMV-seropositive.

The rearrangement links TRBV18 to TRBJ1-2, with 9 bases aligning to TRBD1. Germline V gene sequence: CDR1 KGHSH, CDR2 LQKENI. The CDR3 has 17 amino acids. Germline trimming cut 4 bases from V and 4 bases from J; bases unmatched to any gene: 13. Written as DNA, the CDR3 is TGTGCCAGCTCACAGGACCTTACAGGGGGCGTTGGCTATGGCTACACCTTC. Translated: CASSQDLTGGVGYGYTF.

As regards this clone: Other nucleotide sequences in the sample specify the same CDR3. The rearrangement joins TRBV4-1 to TRBJ2-4; TRBD2 agrees at 11 bases. J was trimmed by 0 bases and V by 2 bases; bases with no gene match: 3. The germline gives CDR1 MGHRA, CDR2 YSYEKL. The CDR3 is made up of 17 amino acids. In DNA form, the CDR3 reads TGCGCCAGCAGCCAACCGACTAGCGGGGTAGCCAAAAACATTCAGTACTTC. Translating it yields CASSQPTSGVAKNIQYF.

The J gene is TRBJ1-4, the V gene TRBV10-3; the match to TRBD1 covers 9 bases. The junction had 4 bases not matched to a gene; V was cut back by 2 bases and J by 6 bases. The CDR3 runs 15 residues. Germline assignment: CDR1 ENHRY and CDR2 SYGVKD. The CDR3, as DNA: TGTGCCATCAGTGAGACAGGGGGCAACGATGAAAAACTGTTTTTT. Translated, it gives CAISETGGNDEKLFF.

The chain joins TRBV12-5 to TRBJ1-4; 8 nucleotides align to TRBD1. This CDR3 contains 15 residues. V lost 1 base, J lost 2 bases, and 0 bases stayed unmatched. From germline, CDR1 is LGHNT and CDR2 FRNRAP. For the CDR3, the DNA is TGTGCTAGTGGTTTGGGACAGGGGACTAATGAAAAACTGTTTTTT. Residues: CASGLGQGTNEKLFF.

The chain employs TRBV29-1 and TRBJ2-4, with 7 positions matching TRBD1. The J segment lost 5 bases and the V segment lost 4 bases, leaving 5 bases of the junction unmatched. From germline, CDR1 is SQVTM and CDR2 ANQGSEA. The CDR3 is 13 residues long. CDR3 nucleotides: TGCAGCGTTGTCCGAGGGACAGAAAACATTCAGTACTTC. It codes for CSVVRGTENIQYF. Variable domain in full (rest from reference TRBV29-1 and TRBJ2-4): SAVISQKPSRDICQRGTSLTIQCQVDSQVTMMFWYRQQPGQSLTLIATANQGSEATYESGFVIDKFPISRPNLTFSTLTVSNMSPEDSSIYLCSVVRGTENIQYFGAGTRLSVL.

The chain has TRBV2 and TRBJ2-7; maybe TRBD2 (5 bases). The CDR3 runs to 15 residues. Germline-derived CDR1 and CDR2 are SNHLY and FYNNEI. V lost 7 bases and J lost 0, with 16 bases in between. DNA for the CDR3: TGTGCCAGCACCGAAGGGCGGGCCCTCTCCTACGAGCAGTACTTC. It specifies CASTEGRALSYEQYF.

The V and J genes are TRBV18 and TRBJ2-7; 8 bases line up with TRBD1. Germline CDR1 reads KGHSH; CDR2 reads LQKENI. Trimming cost V 1 base and J 5 bases; bases outside gene matches: 4. The CDR3 extends over 14 amino acids. CDR3 bases: TGTGCCAGCTCACCACGGGGACAGGAGAACGAGCAGTACTTC. It specifies CASSPRGQENEQYF. The whole variable domain, filled in from reference TRBV18 and TRBJ2-7, reads NAGVMQNPRHLVRRRGQEARLRCSPMKGHSHVYWYRQLPEEGLKFMVYLQKENIIDESGMPKERFSAEFPKEGPSILRIQQVVRGDSAAYFCASSPRGQENEQYFGPGTRLTVT.

The rearrangement links TRBV27 to TRBJ1-3; no clear D gene. The V and J ends lost 5 bases and 4 bases respectively, with 9 bases between them. This CDR3 contains 13 residues. Germline lookup yields CDR1 MNHEY and CDR2 SMNVEV (reference sequence). In nucleotides, the CDR3 is TGTGCCAGCAGTCCAACGGGGGGAAACACCATATATTTT. Translating gives CASSPTGGNTIYF.

The V gene is TRBV5-5, the J gene TRBJ2-7; D is perhaps TRBD2 (6 bases). The V gene lost 7 bases and the J gene lost 5 bases, with 22 bases spanning the gap. Germline CDR1 reads SGHKS; CDR2 reads YYEKEE (reference sequence). The CDR3 has 15 residues. The DNA of the CDR3 is TGTGCCAGCTTCCCCCGGGACGGGAGAGTCGACGAGCAGTACTTC. It is translated as CASFPRDGRVDEQYF.

The chain carries TRBV4-1 and TRBJ1-5, with D possibly matching TRBD1 (5 bases). This CDR3 spans 14 amino acids. Trimming shortened V by 1 base and J by 4 bases, and 8 bases separated the two germline ends. Germline V gene sequence: CDR1 MGHRA, CDR2 YSYEKL. The CDR3 nucleotides read TGCGCCAGCAGCCAAGGAGCAGGGAATCAGCCCCAGCATTTT. This sequence encodes CASSQGAGNQPQHF.

V gene TRBV7-2 combines with J gene TRBJ1-1, with TRBD1 as a possible D gene (5 bases). This CDR3 region has 16 residues. V shed 2 bases and J shed 3 bases, with 16 bases lying between them. CDR1 is SGHTA and CDR2 is FQGNSA in the germline V gene. The CDR3 nucleotides read TGTGCCAGCAGCTTAACAGGTGGAGTTGGGGACACTGAAGCTTTCTTT. Protein: CASSLTGGVGDTEAFF.

The V call is TRBV5-4, the J call TRBJ2-2; 12 bases are a match to TRBD1. The length of the CDR3 is 16 residues. Germline V gene lookup returns CDR1 SGHNT and CDR2 YYREEE (reference sequence). The J segment lost 1 base and the V segment lost 4 bases, leaving 2 bases of the junction unmatched. Here the CDR3 DNA reads TGTGCCAGCAGCGGGACAGGGGGCGGGAACACCGGGGAGCTGTTTTTT. This encodes CASSGTGGGNTGELFF.

The gene calls are TRBV21-1 and TRBJ1-1. TRBV21-1 is a pseudogene locus. The CDR3 loop spans 20 amino acids. CDR3: CASSKRPRGGGLGGRAEAFF. In DNA form, the CDR3 reads TGTGCCAGCAGCAAAAGGCCCCGGGGAGGTGGGCTTGGGGGGAGGGCTGAAGCTTTCTTT.

This clone has just a few counts. This chain joins TRBV11-2 and TRBJ2-3; 9 bases line up with TRBD2. This CDR3 is 16 amino acids long. V was clipped by 2 bases and J by 6 bases; unmatched bases: 9. Germline V gene data show CDR1 as SGHAT and CDR2 as FQNNGV. CDR3 sequence (DNA): TGTGCCAGCAGCTTATCCCTAGCGGGACTCTTGGATACGCAGTATTTT. As protein: CASSLSLAGLLDTQYF.

This clone has more than one count but fewer than ten. The CDR3 nucleotides read TGTGCCAGCAGCTTTGCTAGCGGGGGCCCTAGCACAGATACGCAGTATTTT. It translates to CASSFASGGPSTDTQYF. The genes are TRBV5-4 and TRBJ2-3, with 10 bases fitting TRBD2. The CDR3 sequence is 17 residues long. V shed 2 bases and J 0 bases; nucleotides not matched to a gene: 6. Germline V CDR1 and CDR2: SGHNT, YYREEE (reference sequence).

The chain recombines TRBV6-1 with TRBJ1-5; D not certain. Trimming removed 10 bases from V and 2 bases from J, with 18 bases in between. The CDR3 totals 15 residues. Per germline, CDR1 MNHNS and CDR2 SASEGT. CDR3 residues: CANGRGGRGNQPQHF. The CDR3 bases are TGTGCCAACGGGCGCGGAGGGCGTGGCAATCAGCCCCAGCATTTT.

This chain links TRBV10-2 with TRBJ1-5; 9 positions agree with TRBD1. Looked up from germline, CDR1 is WSHSY and CDR2 is SAAADI. This CDR3 has 14 amino acids. J was trimmed by 4 bases and V by 6 bases; bases with no gene match: 4. The CDR3 is CASSRDRANQPQHF. The CDR3 DNA sequence: TGCGCCAGCAGCCGGGACAGGGCTAATCAGCCCCAGCATTTT.

This rearrangement joins TRBV6-4 to TRBJ2-3, with a weak D call TRBD1 (6 bases). Germline V gives CDR1 MRHNA, CDR2 SNTAGT. This CDR3 region has 12 residues. V shed 2 bases and J shed 8 bases, with 8 bases lying between them. The CDR3 is CASSDGGGTQYF. CDR3 bases: TGTGCCAGCAGTGACGGGGGCGGTACGCAGTATTTT.

V and J are TRBV7-2 and TRBJ2-5; 8 bases agree with TRBD2. The V gene's germline CDR1 is SGHTA and CDR2 FQGNSA. CDR3 size: 16 residues. V shed 2 bases and J 1 base; nucleotides not matched to a gene: 6. Here the CDR3 reads CASSLSGRMAQETQYF. The DNA of the CDR3 is TGTGCCAGCAGCTTAAGCGGGAGAATGGCCCAAGAGACCCAGTACTTC.

For the CDR3, the DNA is TGTGCCAGTAGTAACCGGGACAGGGGTACCTACGAGCAGTACTTC. It translates to CASSNRDRGTYEQYF. The V and J genes are TRBV19 and TRBJ2-7, with TRBD1 identical over 10 bases. Germline lookup yields CDR1 LNHDA and CDR2 SQIVND (reference sequence). The length of the CDR3 is 15 residues. The V gene end was trimmed by 4 bases and the J gene end by 2 bases; junction bases not matched to a gene: 5.

The chain carries TRBV4-3 and TRBJ2-1; 8 bases align to TRBD1. This CDR3 has 16 amino acids. Germline CDR1 is LGHNA and CDR2 is YSLEER. Trimming removed 3 bases from V and 0 bases from J; junction bases left unmatched: 4. CDR3 loop: CASSQETGGSYNEQFF. Here the CDR3 DNA reads TGCGCCAGCAGCCAGGAAACAGGGGGCTCCTACAATGAGCAGTTCTTC.

The sample holds one count of this clone. The chain joins TRBV9 to TRBJ1-2, with D perhaps TRBD1 (6 bases). Trimming shortened V by 4 bases and J by 6 bases, and 13 bases separated the two germline ends. The germline gives CDR1 SGDLS, CDR2 YYNGEE. The CDR3 contains 13 residues. The CDR3, as DNA: TGTGCCAGCAGCCCCCGGACAGATAATGGCTACACCTTC. Its translation is CASSPRTDNGYTF.